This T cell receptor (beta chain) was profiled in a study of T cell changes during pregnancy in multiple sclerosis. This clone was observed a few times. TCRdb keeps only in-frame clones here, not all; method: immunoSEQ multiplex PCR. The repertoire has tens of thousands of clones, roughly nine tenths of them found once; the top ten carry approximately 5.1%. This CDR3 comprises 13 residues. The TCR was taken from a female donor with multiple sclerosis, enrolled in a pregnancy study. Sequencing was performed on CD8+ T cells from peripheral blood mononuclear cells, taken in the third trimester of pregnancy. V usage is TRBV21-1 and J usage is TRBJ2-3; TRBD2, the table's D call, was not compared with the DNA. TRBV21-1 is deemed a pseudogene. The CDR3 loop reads CARTSGSTDTQYF. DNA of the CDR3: TGTGCCAGGACTAGCGGGAGCACAGATACGCAGTATTTT.